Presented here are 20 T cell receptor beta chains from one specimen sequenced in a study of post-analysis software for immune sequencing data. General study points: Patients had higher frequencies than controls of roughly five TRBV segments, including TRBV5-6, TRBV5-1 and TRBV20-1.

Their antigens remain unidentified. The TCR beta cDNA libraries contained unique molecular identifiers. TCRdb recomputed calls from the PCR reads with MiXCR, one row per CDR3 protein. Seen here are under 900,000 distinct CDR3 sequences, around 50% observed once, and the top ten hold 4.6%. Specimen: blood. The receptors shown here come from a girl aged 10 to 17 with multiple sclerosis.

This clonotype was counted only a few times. The CDR3 DNA follows: TGCAGTGCTAGAGACCATCGACAGGGAAGAGACTACGAGCAGTACTTC. It is translated as CSARDHRQGRDYEQYF. The chain employs TRBV20-1 and TRBJ2-7; 7 bases fit TRBD1. Trimming took 0 bases from V and 3 from J; bases not matched to a gene: 11. This CDR3 spans 16 amino acids. Germline CDR1 reads DFQATT; CDR2 reads SNEGSKA (reference sequence).

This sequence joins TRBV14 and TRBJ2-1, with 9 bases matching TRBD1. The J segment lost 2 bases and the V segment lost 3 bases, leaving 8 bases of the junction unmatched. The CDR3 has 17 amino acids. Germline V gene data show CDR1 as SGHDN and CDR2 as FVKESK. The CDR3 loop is CASSQTVRDRAYNEQFF. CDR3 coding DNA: TGTGCCAGCAGCCAGACAGTTCGGGACAGGGCCTACAATGAGCAGTTCTTC.

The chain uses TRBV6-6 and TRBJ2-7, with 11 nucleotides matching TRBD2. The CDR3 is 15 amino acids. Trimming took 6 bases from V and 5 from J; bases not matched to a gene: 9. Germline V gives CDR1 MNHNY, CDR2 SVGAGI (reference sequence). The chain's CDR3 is CASSPTSGSSNEQYF. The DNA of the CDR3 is TGTGCCAGCAGCCCAACTAGCGGGAGTAGCAACGAGCAGTACTTC.

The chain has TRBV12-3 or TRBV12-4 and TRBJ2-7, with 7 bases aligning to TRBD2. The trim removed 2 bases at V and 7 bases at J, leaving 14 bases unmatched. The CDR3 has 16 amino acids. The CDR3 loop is CASSLSGEGSYNEQYF. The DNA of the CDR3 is TGTGCCAGCAGTTTAAGCGGGGAGGGGTCCTACAATGAGCAGTACTTC.

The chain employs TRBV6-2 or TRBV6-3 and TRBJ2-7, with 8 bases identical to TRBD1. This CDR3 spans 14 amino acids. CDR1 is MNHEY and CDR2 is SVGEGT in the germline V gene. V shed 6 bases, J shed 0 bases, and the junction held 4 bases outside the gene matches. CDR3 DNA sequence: TGTGCCAGCAGCTGGGACAGGAACTCCTACGAGCAGTACTTC. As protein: CASSWDRNSYEQYF.

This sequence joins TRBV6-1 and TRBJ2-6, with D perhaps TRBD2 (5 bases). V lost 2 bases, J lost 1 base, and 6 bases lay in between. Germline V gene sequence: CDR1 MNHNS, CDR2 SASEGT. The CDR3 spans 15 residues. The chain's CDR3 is CASSEQRSGANVLTF. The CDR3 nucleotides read TGTGCCAGCAGTGAACAGCGGTCTGGGGCCAACGTCCTGACTTTC.

CDR3 DNA: TGTGCCAGCAGACGGGACAGGGGGACAGGACACGGTACGCAGTATTTT. This encodes CASRRDRGTGHGTQYF. The chain uses TRBV25-1 and TRBJ2-3; 11 bases fit TRBD1. The CDR3 totals 16 residues. Germline CDR1 and CDR2: MGHDK and SYGVNS. The trim removed 6 bases at V and 8 bases at J, leaving 13 bases unmatched.

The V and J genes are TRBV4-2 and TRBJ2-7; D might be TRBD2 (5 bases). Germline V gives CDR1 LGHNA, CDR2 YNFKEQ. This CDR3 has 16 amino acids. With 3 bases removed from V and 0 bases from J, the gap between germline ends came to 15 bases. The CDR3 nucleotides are TGTGCCAGCAGCCAGACGGACTCAATCCACTCCTACGAGCAGTACTTC. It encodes CASSQTDSIHSYEQYF.

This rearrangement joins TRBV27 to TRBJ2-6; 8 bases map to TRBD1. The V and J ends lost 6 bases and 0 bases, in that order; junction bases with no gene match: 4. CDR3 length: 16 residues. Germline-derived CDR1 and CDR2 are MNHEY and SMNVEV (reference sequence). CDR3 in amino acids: CASSGTGPSGANVLTF. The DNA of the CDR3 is TGTGCCAGCAGCGGGACAGGCCCCTCTGGGGCCAACGTCCTGACTTTC.

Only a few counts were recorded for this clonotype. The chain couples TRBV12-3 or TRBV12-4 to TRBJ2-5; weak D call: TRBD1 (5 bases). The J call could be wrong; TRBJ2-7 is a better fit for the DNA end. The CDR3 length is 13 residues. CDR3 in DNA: TGTGCCAGCAGTAAAGTGGACATCTACGAGCAGTACTTC. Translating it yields CASSKVDIYEQYF.

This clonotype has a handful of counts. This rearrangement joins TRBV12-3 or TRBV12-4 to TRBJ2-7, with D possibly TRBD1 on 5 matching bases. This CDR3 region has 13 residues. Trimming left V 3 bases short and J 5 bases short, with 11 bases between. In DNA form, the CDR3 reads TGTGCCAGCAGTTTCGGCAGGGTCAACGAGCAGTACTTC. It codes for CASSFGRVNEQYF.

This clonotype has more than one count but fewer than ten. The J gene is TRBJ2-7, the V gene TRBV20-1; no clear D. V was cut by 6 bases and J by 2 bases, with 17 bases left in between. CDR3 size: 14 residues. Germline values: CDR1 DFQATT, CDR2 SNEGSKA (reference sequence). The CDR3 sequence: CSALVAVRTYEQYF. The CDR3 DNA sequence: TGCAGTGCACTCGTCGCCGTCAGAACCTACGAGCAGTACTTC.

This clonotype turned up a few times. DNA of the CDR3: TGTGCCAGCAGTTTCCGGGATCCTCGAGAGACCCAGTACTTC. Translating it yields CASSFRDPRETQYF. The chain combines TRBV27 with TRBJ2-4; D might be TRBD2 (5 bases). TRBJ2-5 matches the DNA end more closely, so the J call is doubtful. CDR3 length: 14 residues. Germline lookup yields CDR1 MNHEY and CDR2 SMNVEV (reference sequence).

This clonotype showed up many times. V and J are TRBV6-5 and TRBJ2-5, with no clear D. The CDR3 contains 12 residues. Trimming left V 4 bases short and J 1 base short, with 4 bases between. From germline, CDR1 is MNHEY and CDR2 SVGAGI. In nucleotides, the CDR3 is TGTGCCAGCAGTTCCCTCCAAGAGACCCAGTACTTC. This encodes CASSSLQETQYF.

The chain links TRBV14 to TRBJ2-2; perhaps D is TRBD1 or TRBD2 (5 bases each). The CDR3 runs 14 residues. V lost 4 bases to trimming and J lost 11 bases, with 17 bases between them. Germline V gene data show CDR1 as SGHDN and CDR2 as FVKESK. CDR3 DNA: TGTGCCAGCAGCCGAAATAGGGGAGAGGGCGAGCTGTTTTTT. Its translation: CASSRNRGEGELFF.

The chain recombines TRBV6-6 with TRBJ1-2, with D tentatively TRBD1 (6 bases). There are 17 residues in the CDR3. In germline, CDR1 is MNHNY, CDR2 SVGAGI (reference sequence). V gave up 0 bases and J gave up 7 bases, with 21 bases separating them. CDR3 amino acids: CASSYSQGENSRGGYTF. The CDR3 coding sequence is TGTGCCAGCAGTTACTCACAGGGAGAAAATTCAAGGGGTGGCTACACCTTC.

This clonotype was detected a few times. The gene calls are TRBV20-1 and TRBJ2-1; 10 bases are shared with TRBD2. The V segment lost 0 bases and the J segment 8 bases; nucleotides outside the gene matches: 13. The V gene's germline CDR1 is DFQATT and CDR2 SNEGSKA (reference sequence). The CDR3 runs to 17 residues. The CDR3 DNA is TGCAGTGCTAGAGACCCAACTAGCGGGACCCTTATGGATGAGCAGTTCTTC. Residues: CSARDPTSGTLMDEQFF.

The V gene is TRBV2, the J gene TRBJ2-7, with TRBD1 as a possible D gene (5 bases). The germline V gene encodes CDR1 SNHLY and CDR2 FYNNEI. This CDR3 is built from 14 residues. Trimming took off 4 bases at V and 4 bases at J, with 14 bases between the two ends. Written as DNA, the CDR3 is TGTGCCAGCAGTGTGGGGCGTGGGCTATACGAGCAGTACTTC. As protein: CASSVGRGLYEQYF. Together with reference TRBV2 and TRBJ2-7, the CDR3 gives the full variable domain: EPEVTQTPSHQVTQMGQEVILRCVPISNHLYFYWYRQILGQKVEFLVSFYNNEISEKSEIFDDQFSVERPDGSNFTLKIRSTKLEDSAMYFCASSVGRGLYEQYFGPGTRLTVT.

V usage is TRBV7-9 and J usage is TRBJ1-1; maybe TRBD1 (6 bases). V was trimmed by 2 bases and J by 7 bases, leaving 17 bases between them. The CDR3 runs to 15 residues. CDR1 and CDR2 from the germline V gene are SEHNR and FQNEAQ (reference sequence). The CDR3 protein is CASSLRIPGDYEAFF. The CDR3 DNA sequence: TGTGCCAGCAGCTTAAGAATTCCAGGGGATTATGAAGCTTTCTTT.

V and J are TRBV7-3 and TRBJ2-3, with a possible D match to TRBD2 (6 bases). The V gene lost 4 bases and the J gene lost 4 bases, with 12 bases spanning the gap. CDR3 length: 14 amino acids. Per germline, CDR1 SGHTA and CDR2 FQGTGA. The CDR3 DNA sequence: TGTGCCAGCAGCTCGAGGACTACCGCAGATACGCAGTATTTT. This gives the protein CASSSRTTADTQYF.